The 11 T cell receptor beta chains presented below share a single source sample, sequenced in a study of molecular identifiers for immune sequencing clone quantification. A single record per CDR3 protein comes from TCRdb applying MiXCR to the PCR reads. The profile shows tens of thousands of distinct CDR3 sequences, less than 20% of them singletons. Sample: naive CD8+ T cells from blood, with Jurkat cell RNA spiked in. Regarding subset: FACS-sorted CD8+CD4-CCR7+CD45RA+ naive T cells. The receptors derive from a human donor in good health. Some libraries in this study had Jurkat cell RNA spiked in.

This clonotype was counted at least ten times. V usage is TRBV25-1 and J usage is TRBJ2-3; D is ambiguous. V shed 0 bases and J shed 1 base, with 17 bases lying between them. The germline V gene encodes CDR1 MGHDK and CDR2 SYGVNS. The CDR3 consists of 18 residues. The CDR3 DNA reads TGTGCCAGCAGTGAATATCCCTCAACTCGGAAATGCACAGATACGCAGTATTTT. It is translated as CASSEYPSTRKCTDTQYF.

About this clonotype itself: A single base separates this from a much larger clone, so it may be a read error. V usage is TRBV19 and J usage is TRBJ2-4; the D gene could be TRBD1 or TRBD2 (5 bases each). V was shortened by 3 bases and J by 8 bases, with 11 bases between the two germline ends. CDR1 is LNHDA and CDR2 is SQIVND in the germline V gene (reference sequence). CDR3 length: 13 residues. The CDR3 DNA sequence: TGTGCCAGTAGTATCCCGGGGCCACACATTCAGTACTTC. Translation gives CASSIPGPHIQYF.

This clonotype was seen a handful of times. This chain connects TRBV5-4 to TRBJ1-1, with a tentative D call TRBD1 (6 bases). Trimming pared 6 bases from V and 4 bases from J, leaving 10 bases between. Germline CDR1 SGHNT, CDR2 YYREEE (reference sequence). The length of the CDR3 is 12 residues. The CDR3 sequence is CASTDRGTEAFF. The CDR3 nucleotides are TGTGCCAGCACGGACAGAGGCACTGAAGCTTTCTTT.

This clonotype was seen at least ten times. The chain joins TRBV20-1 to TRBJ2-1; D call uncertain. Trimming pared 2 bases from V and 6 bases from J, leaving 11 bases between. Germline V CDR1 and CDR2: DFQATT, SNEGSKA (reference sequence). This CDR3 has 13 residues. The CDR3 DNA reads as TGCAGTGCTAGAAGGCTAGTATCCAATGAGCAGTTCTTC. It translates to CSARRLVSNEQFF.

This clonotype appeared many times. The chain couples TRBV14 to TRBJ2-1; D may be TRBD1 or TRBD2 (5 bases each). Germline V gene data show CDR1 as SGHDN and CDR2 as FVKESK. V gave up 5 bases and J gave up 9 bases, with 14 bases separating them. This CDR3 region has 13 residues. Written as DNA, the CDR3 is TGTGCCAGCAGCTACGGGGCGCCAGCTGAGCAGTTCTTC. Translation gives CASSYGAPAEQFF. Supplemented by reference TRBV14 and TRBJ2-1, the full variable domain reads EAGVTQFPSHSVIEKGQTVTLRCDPISGHDNLYWYRRVMGKEIKFLLHFVKESKQDESGMPNNRFLAERTGGTYSTLKVQPAELEDSGVYFCASSYGAPAEQFFGPGTRLTVL.

The V and J genes are TRBV7-2 and TRBJ2-3, with D tentatively TRBD2 (6 bases). Germline CDR1 is SGHTA and CDR2 is FQGNSA. V gave up 2 bases and J gave up 2 bases, with 26 bases separating them. The CDR3 is 20 amino acids. CDR3 loop: CASSLRGTAFGGTVTDTQYF. The CDR3 nucleotides are TGTGCCAGCAGCTTAAGGGGAACTGCTTTTGGCGGGACTGTCACAGATACGCAGTATTTT.

This clonotype was observed at least ten times. The gene calls are TRBV6-2 or TRBV6-3 and TRBJ2-1; possibly TRBD1 for D (6 bases). The CDR3 is 15 residues long. CDR1 and CDR2 (germline): MNHEY, SVGEGT. Deletions cut 6 bases from V and 2 bases from J, with 14 bases between. CDR3 region: CASRAQGFTYNEQFF. The CDR3 coding sequence is TGTGCCAGCAGGGCACAGGGTTTTACCTACAATGAGCAGTTCTTC.

Ten or more counts support this clonotype. The chain employs TRBV12-3 or TRBV12-4 and TRBJ2-3; 8 bases line up with TRBD2. V gave up 9 bases and J gave up 4 bases; unmatched junction bases: 3. CDR3 length: 12 residues. Here the CDR3 reads CARAGGADTQYF. CDR3 DNA sequence: TGTGCCAGAGCCGGGGGGGCAGATACGCAGTATTTT.

Many counts were recorded for this clonotype. J is TRBJ2-3 and V is TRBV5-6, with 9 bases lining up with TRBD1. The CDR3 consists of 15 residues. Germline values: CDR1 SGHDT, CDR2 YYEEEE. The V and J ends lost 5 bases and 4 bases, in that order; junction bases with no gene match: 8. This CDR3 reads CASRKAGTGPDTQYF. The CDR3 DNA sequence: TGTGCCAGCAGAAAAGCCGGGACAGGGCCAGATACGCAGTATTTT.

This clonotype was recorded a few times. The chain links TRBV7-9 to TRBJ2-1; 9 bases align to TRBD2. V shed 6 bases, J shed 4 bases, and the junction held 7 bases outside the gene matches. CDR3 length: 15 residues. Germline loops: CDR1 SEHNR, CDR2 FQNEAQ (reference sequence). This chain's CDR3 is CASSGEREAYNEQFF. The CDR3 nucleotides read TGTGCCAGCAGTGGTGAGCGGGAGGCGTACAATGAGCAGTTCTTC. The whole variable domain, filled in from reference TRBV7-9 and TRBJ2-1, reads DTGVSQNPRHKITKRGQNVTFRCDPISEHNRLYWYRQTLGQGPEFLTYFQNEAQLEKSRLLSDRFSAERPKGSFSTLEIQRTEQGDSAMYLCASSGEREAYNEQFFGPGTRLTVL.

This clonotype was seen only a few times. CDR3 sequence: CASSLVIAYNEQFF. CDR3 DNA sequence: TGTGCCAGCAGCTTAGTGATCGCCTACAATGAGCAGTTCTTC. V is TRBV7-8 and J is TRBJ2-1; D is ambiguous. Trimming left V 1 base short and J 2 bases short, with 6 bases between. The CDR3 extends over 14 amino acids. Germline V gene data show CDR1 as SGHVS and CDR2 as FQNEAQ.